A single sample gave rise to the 19 T cell receptor beta chains below, sequenced in a study of graft-versus-host responses after intestinal transplantation. These receptors have no known antigen. The repertoire was sequenced with immunoSEQ multiplex PCR; TCRdb's copy has only in-frame clones and lacks some. Here the sample spans approximately 94,000 clones, less than 90% being singletons. The starting material was unstimulated CD4+ T cells sorted from spleen or lymph node cells, obtained before transplant. Receptors originate from a human donor who was the organ donor for an intestinal transplant.

The CDR3 DNA sequence: TGTGCCAGCAGAGACACCCTGCTGTACGAGCAGTACTTC. It codes for CASRDTLLYEQYF. The V call is TRBV27, the J call TRBJ2-7; no firm D call. Deletions cut 6 bases from V and 4 bases from J, with 13 bases between. Germline V gene data show CDR1 as MNHEY and CDR2 as SMNVEV (reference sequence). The CDR3 runs 13 residues.

The gene calls are TRBV28 and TRBJ1-5; D might be TRBD1 (5 bases). With 1 base removed from V and 7 bases from J, the gap between germline ends came to 8 bases. CDR1 and CDR2 (germline): MDHEN, SYDVKM. The CDR3 totals 13 residues. The CDR3 DNA reads TGTGCCAGCAGTTTATTTCGGGGCCAGCCCCAGCATTTT. Translating gives CASSLFRGQPQHF. The whole variable domain, filled in from reference TRBV28 and TRBJ1-5, reads DVKVTQSSRYLVKRTGEKVFLECVQDMDHENMFWYRQDPGLGLRLIYFSYDVKMKEKGDIPEGYSVSREKKERFSLILESASTNQTSMYLCASSLFRGQPQHFGDGTRLSIL.

The V and J genes are TRBV18 and TRBJ1-1; 10 nucleotides line up with TRBD1. The V gene's germline CDR1 is KGHSH and CDR2 LQKENI. The ends lost 8 bases at V and 0 bases at J; junction bases unmatched: 3. The CDR3 sequence is 14 residues long. The CDR3 sequence: CASTDRGMNTEAFF. The CDR3 nucleotides are TGTGCCAGCACGGACAGGGGGATGAACACTGAAGCTTTCTTT.

The gene calls are TRBV11-2 and TRBJ1-1, with D unresolved. Germline values: CDR1 SGHAT, CDR2 FQNNGV. CDR3 size: 13 residues. V gave up 6 bases and J gave up 6 bases, with 14 bases separating them. The CDR3 here is CASSLPSGAEAFF. CDR3 DNA sequence: TGTGCCAGCAGTCTTCCTTCAGGCGCTGAAGCTTTCTTT.

The chain joins TRBV4-2 to TRBJ2-2, with 10 nucleotides matching TRBD1. The V gene end was trimmed by 5 bases and the J gene end by 3 bases; junction bases not matched to a gene: 3. The CDR3 is 15 amino acids. Germline V gene lookup returns CDR1 LGHNA and CDR2 YNFKEQ. CDR3 residues: CASSSGTGDTGELFF. DNA for the CDR3: TGTGCCAGCAGCTCCGGGACAGGGGACACCGGGGAGCTGTTTTTT.

The chain combines TRBV27 with TRBJ1-4; tentative D call: TRBD1 (6 bases). The CDR3 is 15 residues long. V gave up 2 bases and J gave up 6 bases, with 13 bases separating them. From germline, CDR1 is MNHEY and CDR2 SMNVEV (reference sequence). CDR3 residues: CASSLRSGEHEKLFF. For the CDR3, the DNA is TGTGCCAGCAGTTTAAGATCAGGGGAGCATGAAAAACTGTTTTTT.

The V call is TRBV19, the J call TRBJ1-2; 8 nucleotides align to TRBD1. The length of the CDR3 is 12 residues. CDR1 is LNHDA, CDR2 SQIVND, per germline (reference sequence). V shed 9 bases and J 8 bases; nucleotides not matched to a gene: 8. The CDR3, as DNA: TGTGCCAGCTCCGGGACAGGATCCGGCTACACCTTC. This translates into CASSGTGSGYTF.

The chain couples TRBV10-3 to TRBJ1-5, with D hard to call. The CDR3 runs to 16 residues. CDR1 ENHRY and CDR2 SYGVKD come from the germline V gene. The V and J ends lost 0 bases and 3 bases respectively, with 12 bases between them. The CDR3 DNA reads TGTGCCATCAGTGAGTCGATCGGGTCCCCCAATCAGCCCCAGCATTTT. It specifies CAISESIGSPNQPQHF.

V and J are TRBV4-1 and TRBJ2-2; D gene ambiguous. The CDR3 is 18 residues long. V shed 1 base and J shed 0 bases, with 15 bases lying between them. From germline, CDR1 is MGHRA and CDR2 YSYEKL. The CDR3 DNA reads TGCGCCAGCAGCCAAGTACTCAGGATAGCTGCGAACACCGGGGAGCTGTTTTTT. Translated, it gives CASSQVLRIAANTGELFF.

As to this clone: The identical CDR3 is also encoded by other nucleotide sequences in the sample. The chain is built from TRBV19 and TRBJ2-2; TRBD1 aligns across 7 bases. The J segment lost 3 bases and the V segment lost 1 base, leaving 2 bases of the junction unmatched. The CDR3 spans 15 residues. Per the germline V gene, CDR1 is LNHDA and CDR2 is SQIVND (reference sequence). The CDR3 nucleotides are TGTGCCAGTAGTATAGGACAGGGTTACACCGGGGAGCTGTTTTTT. This translates into CASSIGQGYTGELFF.

In its sample, this clone was seen once. The CDR3 spells CASSTSGGNSPLHF. The CDR3, as DNA: TGTGCCAGCAGTACATCAGGGGGGAATTCACCCCTCCACTTT. The chain carries TRBV6-6 and TRBJ1-6; 7 positions agree with TRBD1. The length of the CDR3 is 14 residues. Germline V gives CDR1 MNHNY, CDR2 SVGAGI (reference sequence). V dropped 5 bases and J dropped 7; count of bases not matched to a gene: 5.

The chain recombines TRBV2 with TRBJ1-3; D remains unclear. Per germline, CDR1 SNHLY and CDR2 FYNNEI. CDR3 length: 16 residues. V was shortened by 3 bases and J by 0 bases, with 12 bases between the two germline ends. In nucleotides, the CDR3 is TGTGCCAGCAGTGATGAACACCCATCCTCTGGAAACACCATATATTTT. It translates to CASSDEHPSSGNTIYF.

As DNA, the CDR3 is TGTGCCAGCAGCTGGGGACAGGGAAGATACGAGCAGTACTTC. Translating gives CASSWGQGRYEQYF. J is TRBJ2-5 and V is TRBV5-6; 9 positions agree with TRBD1. The J call may be wrong; the DNA end is better matched by TRBJ2-7. Germline CDR1 SGHDT, CDR2 YYEEEE. This CDR3 spans 14 amino acids.

The chain is built from TRBV10-3 and TRBJ2-7; D unresolved. V lost 4 bases and J lost 7, with 17 bases in between. CDR3 size: 14 residues. Germline V gene sequence: CDR1 ENHRY, CDR2 SYGVKD. Written as DNA, the CDR3 is TGTGCCATCAGTGTGAGGACGACCGATGGGGAGCAGTACTTC. Protein product: CAISVRTTDGEQYF.

This clone occurred a few times. The chain employs TRBV4-1 and TRBJ2-6; no clear D. This CDR3 contains 15 residues. CDR1 is MGHRA and CDR2 is YSYEKL in the germline V gene. V shed 3 bases and J shed 0 bases, with 6 bases lying between them. The CDR3 reads CASSQEPSGANVLTF. The CDR3, as DNA: TGCGCCAGCAGCCAGGAACCCTCTGGGGCCAACGTCCTGACTTTC.

The chain joins TRBV4-2 to TRBJ2-3; 7 nucleotides match TRBD2. The CDR3 runs 14 residues. V shed 1 base and J 4 bases; nucleotides not matched to a gene: 2. Germline CDR1 LGHNA, CDR2 YNFKEQ. The chain's CDR3 is CASSQVAGADTQYF. CDR3 sequence (DNA): TGTGCCAGCAGCCAAGTCGCGGGGGCAGATACGCAGTATTTT.

The chain links TRBV5-4 to TRBJ2-3, with 12 bases identical to TRBD2. The germline V gene has CDR1 SGHNT and CDR2 YYREEE (reference sequence). The trim removed 9 bases at V and 0 bases at J, leaving 5 bases unmatched. The CDR3 sequence is 15 residues long. This CDR3 reads CATSGGASSTDTQYF. Written as DNA, the CDR3 is TGTGCCACTAGCGGGGGGGCCTCTAGCACAGATACGCAGTATTTT.

This clone was seen a few times. The chain uses TRBV28 and TRBJ1-5; 8 nucleotides line up with TRBD1. CDR3 length: 17 residues. From germline, CDR1 is MDHEN and CDR2 SYDVKM. V shed 5 bases and J 5 bases; nucleotides not matched to a gene: 14. In DNA, the CDR3 is TGTGCCAGCAGTGATTACGTGGGGGGACAGGAATATCAGCCCCAGCATTTT. Amino acid sequence: CASSDYVGGQEYQPQHF.

The chain recombines TRBV27 with TRBJ2-2, with 8 bases fitting TRBD1. The CDR3 is 18 amino acids. The germline gives CDR1 MNHEY, CDR2 SMNVEV (reference sequence). V was pared by 5 bases and J by 0 bases, with 11 bases of the junction left unmatched. CDR3 region: CASSPGTGFLSNTGELFF. As DNA, the CDR3 is TGTGCCAGCAGTCCCGGGACAGGTTTTCTCTCGAACACCGGGGAGCTGTTTTTT.